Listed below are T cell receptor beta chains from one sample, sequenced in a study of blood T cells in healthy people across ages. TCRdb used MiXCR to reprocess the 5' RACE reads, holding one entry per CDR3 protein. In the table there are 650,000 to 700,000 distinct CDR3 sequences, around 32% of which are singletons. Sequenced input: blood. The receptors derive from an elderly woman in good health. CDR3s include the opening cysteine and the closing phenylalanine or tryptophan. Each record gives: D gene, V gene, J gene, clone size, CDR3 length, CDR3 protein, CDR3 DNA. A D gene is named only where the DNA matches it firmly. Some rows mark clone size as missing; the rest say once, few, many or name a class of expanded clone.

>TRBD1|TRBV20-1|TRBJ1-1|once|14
CSAWKGQGSTEAFF
TGCAGTGCTTGGAAAGGACAGGGAAGTACTGAAGCTTTCTTT
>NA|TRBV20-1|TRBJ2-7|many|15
CSAGGNFLSSYEQYF
TGCAGTGCTGGAGGGAATTTTCTCAGCTCCTACGAGCAGTACTTC
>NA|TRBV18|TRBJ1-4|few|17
CASSYGTLGATNEKLFF
TGTGCCAGCTCATACGGGACACTCGGTGCAACTAATGAAAAACTGTTTTTT
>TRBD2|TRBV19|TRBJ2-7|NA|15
CASSSSGRPTYEQYF
TGTGCCAGTAGTTCAAGCGGGAGGCCGACCTACGAGCAGTACTTC
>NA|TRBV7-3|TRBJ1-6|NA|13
CASSLRGNSPLHF
TGTGCCAGCAGCTTACGCGGGAATTCACCCCTCCACTTT
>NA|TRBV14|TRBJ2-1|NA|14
CASSQDWGAGEQFF
TGTGCCAGCAGCCAAGATTGGGGGGCCGGGGAGCAGTTCTTC
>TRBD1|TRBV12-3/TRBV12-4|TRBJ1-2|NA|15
CASSLQGTNVNGYTF
TGTGCCAGCAGCCTACAGGGGACGAATGTGAATGGCTACACCTTC
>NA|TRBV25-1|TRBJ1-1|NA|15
CASSVSGRGYTEAFF
TGTGCCAGCAGTGTTTCGGGTAGGGGTTACACTGAAGCTTTCTTT
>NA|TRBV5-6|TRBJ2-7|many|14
CASIEGGGFVEQYF
TGTGCCAGCATCGAAGGGGGGGGCTTTGTCGAGCAGTACTTC
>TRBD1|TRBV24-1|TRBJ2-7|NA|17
CATSDFQGAGSYNEQYF
TGTGCCACCAGTGATTTTCAGGGGGCAGGATCCTACAATGAGCAGTACTTC
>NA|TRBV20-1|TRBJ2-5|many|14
CSASRGLPWETQYF
TGCAGTGCTAGCCGGGGCCTCCCTTGGGAGACCCAGTACTTC
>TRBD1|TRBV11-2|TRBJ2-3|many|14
CASSIQGLTDTQYF
TGTGCCAGCAGCATACAGGGGTTAACAGATACGCAGTATTTT
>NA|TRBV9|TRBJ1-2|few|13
CASGVEQGYGYTF
TGTGCCAGCGGCGTTGAACAGGGCTATGGCTACACCTTC
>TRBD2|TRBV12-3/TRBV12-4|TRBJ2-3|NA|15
CTFLAGGGSTDTQYF
TGTACCTTCCTTGCGGGCGGGGGGAGTACAGATACGCAGTATTTT
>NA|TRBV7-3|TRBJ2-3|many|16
CASSPGGSERTDTQYF
TGTGCCAGCAGCCCGGGCGGAAGCGAACGCACAGATACGCAGTATTTT
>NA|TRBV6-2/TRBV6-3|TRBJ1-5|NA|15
CASTLRGVRNQPQHF
TGTGCCAGCACCCTAAGGGGAGTACGAAATCAGCCCCAGCATTTT
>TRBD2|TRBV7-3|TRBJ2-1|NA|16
CASSQGGASGGSEQFF
TGCGCCAGCAGCCAGGGGGGGGCTAGCGGGGGCTCTGAGCAGTTCTTC
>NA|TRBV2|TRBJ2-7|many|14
CASSVFGDSYEQYF
TGTGCCAGCAGTGTTTTCGGAGACTCCTACGAGCAGTACTTC
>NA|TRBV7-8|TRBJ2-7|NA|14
CASSLPGFAYEQYF
TGTGCCAGCAGCCTCCCCGGGTTCGCCTACGAGCAGTACTTC
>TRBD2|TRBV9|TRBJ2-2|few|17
CASSLGLAGGNTGELFF
TGTGCCAGCAGCCTGGGACTAGCGGGGGGGAACACCGGGGAGCTGTTTTTT
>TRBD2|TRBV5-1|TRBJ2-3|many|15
CASSLGLAKTDTQYF
TGCGCCAGCAGCTTAGGACTAGCGAAAACAGATACGCAGTATTTT
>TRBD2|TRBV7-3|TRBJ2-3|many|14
CASSLTSGKDTQYF
TGTGCCAGCAGTCTTACTAGCGGGAAAGATACGCAGTATTTT
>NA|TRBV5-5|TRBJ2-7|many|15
CASSFQETGPLEQYF
TGTGCCAGCAGCTTTCAAGAGACAGGACCCCTCGAGCAGTACTTC
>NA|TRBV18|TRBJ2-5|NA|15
CASSPLQTTQETQYF
TGTGCCAGCTCACCATTGCAAACCACCCAAGAGACCCAGTACTTC
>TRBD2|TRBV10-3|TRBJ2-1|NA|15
CALSDPSGGLNEQFF
TGTGCCCTCAGTGACCCTAGCGGGGGCCTCAATGAGCAGTTCTTC
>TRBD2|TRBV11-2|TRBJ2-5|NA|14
CASSLTLAGGPQYF
TGTGCCAGCAGCTTAACCCTAGCGGGGGGACCCCAGTACTTC
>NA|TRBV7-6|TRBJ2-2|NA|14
CASSLVRGSGELFF
TGTGCCAGCAGCTTAGTGCGGGGCTCCGGGGAGCTGTTTTTT
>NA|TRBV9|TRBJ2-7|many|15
CASSVVQDPSYEQYF
TGTGCCAGCAGCGTAGTACAGGACCCATCCTACGAGCAGTACTTC
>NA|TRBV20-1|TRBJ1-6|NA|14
CSARETTANSPFHF
TGCAGTGCTAGAGAAACGACAGCTAATTCACCCTTCCACTTT
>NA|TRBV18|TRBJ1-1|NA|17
CASSPRPGRHSNTEAFF
TGTGCCAGCTCACCCCGACCCGGACGCCACTCGAACACTGAAGCTTTCTTT
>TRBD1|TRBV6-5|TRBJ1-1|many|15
CASSSTGGLNTEAFF
TGTGCCAGCAGTTCGACAGGGGGCCTGAACACTGAAGCTTTCTTT
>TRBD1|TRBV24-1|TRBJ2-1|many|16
CATSDGGQGAYNEQFF
TGTGCCACCAGTGATGGGGGACAGGGGGCCTACAATGAGCAGTTCTTC
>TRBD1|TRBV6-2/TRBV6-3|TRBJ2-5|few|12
CASSQGAETQYF
TGTGCCAGCAGTCAGGGGGCCGAGACCCAGTACTTC
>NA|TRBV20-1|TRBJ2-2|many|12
CSARTHTGELFF
TGCAGTGCTAGAACCCACACCGGGGAGCTGTTTTTT
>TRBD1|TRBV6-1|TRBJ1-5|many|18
CASSETWGGGPNNQPQHF
TGTGCCAGCAGTGAAACATGGGGAGGGGGCCCCAACAATCAGCCCCAGCATTTT
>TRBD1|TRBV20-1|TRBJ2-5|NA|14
CSAEQGAFQETQYF
TGCAGTGCGGAACAGGGGGCTTTCCAAGAGACCCAGTACTTC
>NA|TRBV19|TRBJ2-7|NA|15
CASSPRDGPIYEQYF
TGTGCCAGTAGTCCTCGGGACGGTCCGATTTACGAGCAGTACTTC
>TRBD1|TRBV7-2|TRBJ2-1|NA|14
CASHTGGGSGEQFF
TGTGCCAGTCATACAGGGGGCGGTTCGGGTGAGCAGTTCTTC
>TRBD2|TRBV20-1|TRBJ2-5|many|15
CSALVLAGAQETQYF
TGCAGTGCCCTGGTCCTAGCGGGGGCCCAAGAGACCCAGTACTTC
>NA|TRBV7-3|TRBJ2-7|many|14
CASSLTAGGHEQYF
TGTGCCAGCAGCTTAACGGCAGGGGGGCACGAGCAGTACTTC
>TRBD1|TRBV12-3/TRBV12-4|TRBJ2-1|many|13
CASSPQGSNEQFF
TGTGCCAGCAGTCCACAGGGGTCGAATGAGCAGTTCTTC